What follows are 26 T cell receptor beta chains derived from one specimen sequenced in a study of blood T cell repertoires in COVID-19. Assay used: immunoSEQ multiplex PCR; TCRdb lists only in-frame clones, some missing. The sample gives around 68,000 clones, roughly three quarters of which show up once; about 10% is in the top ten. The specimen sequenced was peripheral blood. The receptor set was obtained from a woman between 50 and 59 years old with acute or convalescent COVID-19.

V usage is TRBV27 and J usage is TRBJ1-4, with D tentatively TRBD1 (5 bases). Germline V gene data show CDR1 as MNHEY and CDR2 as SMNVEV (reference sequence). There are 13 residues in the CDR3. The V end lost 5 bases, the J end lost 10 bases, and 14 bases lay between the germline ends. Here the CDR3 reads CASSPWMGGKLFF. CDR3 nucleotide sequence: TGTGCCAGCAGTCCATGGATGGGGGGAAAACTGTTTTTT. The full variable domain, completed using reference TRBV27 and TRBJ1-4, is EAQVTQNPRYLITVTGKKLTVTCSQNMNHEYMSWYRQDPGLGLRQIYYSMNVEVTDKGDVPEGYKVSRKEKRNFPLILESPSPNQTSLYFCASSPWMGGKLFFGSGTQLSVL.

The chain uses TRBV18 and TRBJ1-2, with 9 bases identical to TRBD1. V trimming: 4 bases; J trimming: 7 bases; junction bases outside the gene matches: 19. The germline V gene has CDR1 KGHSH and CDR2 LQKENI. The CDR3 spans 18 residues. The DNA of the CDR3 is TGTGCCAGCTCACTTCGGATCCGCGGACAGGGGACAAGCGGTGGCTACACCTTC. It specifies CASSLRIRGQGTSGGYTF.

The chain carries TRBV2 and TRBJ2-7; no clear D. The germline V and J ends were trimmed by 2 bases and 1 base, with 12 bases remaining between them. Germline V gene lookup returns CDR1 SNHLY and CDR2 FYNNEI. The CDR3 is made up of 15 amino acids. The CDR3 is CASSEFLGLSYEQYF. CDR3 sequence (DNA): TGTGCCAGCAGTGAATTTCTAGGCCTATCCTACGAGCAGTACTTC. The full variable domain, with the rest looked up from reference TRBV2 and TRBJ2-7, is EPEVTQTPSHQVTQMGQEVILRCVPISNHLYFYWYRQILGQKVEFLVSFYNNEISEKSEIFDDQFSVERPDGSNFTLKIRSTKLEDSAMYFCASSEFLGLSYEQYFGPGTRLTVT.

This chain links TRBV5-1 with TRBJ1-1; 10 bases match TRBD1. V shed 4 bases, J shed 3 bases, and the junction held 12 bases outside the gene matches. The germline V gene has CDR1 SGHRS and CDR2 YFSETQ. CDR3 length: 17 amino acids. This CDR3 reads CASSAGQGGWVYTEAFF. The DNA for the CDR3 is TGCGCCAGCAGCGCCGGACAGGGGGGCTGGGTGTACACTGAAGCTTTCTTT.

A few counts support this clone. The chain has TRBV6-5 and TRBJ1-2, with 8 nucleotides matching TRBD1. The germline V gene encodes CDR1 MNHEY and CDR2 SVGAGI. Unmatched junction bases numbered 10, after V lost 5 bases and J lost 5 bases. The CDR3 extends over 15 amino acids. DNA for the CDR3: TGTGCCAGCAGTCCTGGACAGGGAGGTCGGTATGGCTACACCTTC. Protein sequence: CASSPGQGGRYGYTF.

V usage is TRBV6-2 or TRBV6-3 and J usage is TRBJ1-1, with no clear D. The CDR3 sequence is 14 residues long. Germline loops: CDR1 MNHEY, CDR2 SVGEGT. V gave up 5 bases and J gave up 0 bases, with 10 bases separating them. As DNA, the CDR3 is TGTGCCAGCAGTAGTATACAGTTGAACACTGAAGCTTTCTTT. Translation: CASSSIQLNTEAFF.

Remarks on this clone: A read error may produce the germline difference seen at one junction end. The chain carries TRBV10-1 and TRBJ2-7, with 14 nucleotides matching TRBD2. Germline V gives CDR1 WNHNN, CDR2 SYGVQD (reference sequence). This CDR3 has 12 amino acids. CDR3 loop: CIGTSGRVEQYF. Here the CDR3 DNA reads TGTATAGGGACTAGCGGGAGAGTCGAGCAGTACTTC.

The chain carries TRBV5-1 and TRBJ1-6; D is unresolved. CDR3 length: 14 amino acids. The V and J ends lost 5 bases and 0 bases respectively, with 6 bases between them. Germline V gives CDR1 SGHRS, CDR2 YFSETQ. CDR3 DNA: TGCGCCAGCAGTCCGAGCTCCTATAATTCACCCCTCCACTTT. As protein: CASSPSSYNSPLHF.

The chain couples TRBV29-1 to TRBJ2-7; maybe TRBD2 (6 bases). Germline CDR1 is SQVTM and CDR2 is ANQGSEA. Between the trimmed V and J ends, which lost 6 bases and 2 bases, there was a span of 11 bases. CDR3 length: 12 residues. The DNA of the CDR3 is TGCAGCGTCCGACTAGGGACCTACGAGCAGTACTTC. Its translation is CSVRLGTYEQYF.

The J gene is TRBJ2-7, the V gene TRBV21-1; the table's D call TRBD2 went unverified against the DNA. TRBV21-1 is assigned pseudogene status. The CDR3 consists of 12 residues. The CDR3 region is CASRLADYEQYF. CDR3 in DNA: TGTGCCAGCCGACTAGCGGACTACGAGCAGTACTTC.

The chain has TRBV7-2 and TRBJ1-2; D possibly corresponds to TRBD1 (6 bases). Germline V CDR1 and CDR2: SGHTA, FQGNSA. This CDR3 comprises 12 residues. Trimming stripped 3 bases from V and 8 bases from J, with 10 bases between. The CDR3 is CASSFHREGYTF. CDR3 nucleotides: TGTGCCAGCAGCTTCCACAGGGAGGGCTACACCTTC. The whole variable domain, remainder taken from reference TRBV7-2 and TRBJ1-2, is GAGVSQSPSNKVTEKGKDVELRCDPISGHTALYWYRQSLGQGLEFLIYFQGNSAPDKSGLPSDRFSAERTGGSVSTLTIQRTQQEDSAVYLCASSFHREGYTFGSGTRLTVV.

The chain joins TRBV11-1 to TRBJ2-1, with TRBD2 identical over 8 bases. CDR3 length equals 14 residues. With V trimmed by 6 bases and J by 2 bases, 3 bases remained unmatched. The germline V gene encodes CDR1 SGHAT and CDR2 FQDESV (reference sequence). CDR3 residues: CASSYGGAYNEQFF. In nucleotides, the CDR3 is TGTGCCAGCAGTTACGGGGGGGCCTACAATGAGCAGTTCTTC.

V is TRBV27 and J is TRBJ2-7; TRBD1 is a possible D gene (6 bases). The V and J ends lost 3 bases and 1 base respectively, with 10 bases between them. Per germline, CDR1 MNHEY and CDR2 SMNVEV (reference sequence). CDR3 size: 14 residues. CDR3 nucleotides: TGTGCCAGCAGTTTTACAGGGAGTTCCTACGAGCAGTACTTC. Its protein is CASSFTGSSYEQYF.

The rearrangement joins TRBV19 to TRBJ2-1; a possible D gene is TRBD2 (5 bases). V was trimmed by 3 bases and J by 1 base, leaving 10 bases between them. This CDR3 is 15 amino acids long. Germline-derived CDR1 and CDR2 are LNHDA and SQIVND (reference sequence). The CDR3: CASSIPGSSYNEQFF. CDR3 sequence (DNA): TGTGCCAGTAGTATCCCTGGGAGTTCCTACAATGAGCAGTTCTTC.

The chain recombines TRBV2 with TRBJ2-5; 9 nucleotides match TRBD1. V shed 5 bases, J shed 1 base, and the junction held 2 bases outside the gene matches. The CDR3 sequence is 14 residues long. The germline CDR1 and CDR2 sequences are SNHLY and FYNNEI. The CDR3: CASSRDRAQETQYF. In DNA, the CDR3 is TGTGCCAGCAGTAGGGACAGGGCCCAAGAGACCCAGTACTTC.

In its sample, this clone was seen once. The J gene is TRBJ2-7, the V gene TRBV28; 7 bases agree with TRBD1. V dropped 8 bases and J dropped 0; count of bases not matched to a gene: 7. Germline values: CDR1 MDHEN, CDR2 SYDVKM. This CDR3 contains 14 residues. CDR3 sequence (DNA): TGTGCCAGCTGGACAGGCGAAAGCTCCTACGAGCAGTACTTC. This gives the protein CASWTGESSYEQYF.

This chain joins TRBV10-3 and TRBJ2-1, with D maybe TRBD2 (6 bases). The germline V gene has CDR1 ENHRY and CDR2 SYGVKD. The germline V and J ends were trimmed by 0 bases and 5 bases, with 29 bases remaining between them. The CDR3 covers 21 residues. DNA for the CDR3: TGTGCCATCAGTGAGTCGGGGATTCGGGTCGGGAGTTACCACCCGAACAATGAGCAGTTCTTC. It codes for CAISESGIRVGSYHPNNEQFF.

The chain recombines TRBV28 with TRBJ2-7; weak D call: TRBD2 (6 bases). The germline gives CDR1 MDHEN, CDR2 SYDVKM. This CDR3 is built from 14 residues. V lost 2 bases to trimming and J lost 4 bases, with 12 bases between them. The CDR3 sequence is CASSLREATYEQYF. As DNA, the CDR3 is TGTGCCAGCAGTTTAAGGGAGGCAACATACGAGCAGTACTTC.

The V gene is TRBV6-1, the J gene TRBJ2-7, with D uncertain. The CDR3 totals 11 residues. The germline gives CDR1 MNHNS, CDR2 SASEGT. V was clipped by 3 bases and J by 4 bases, with 4 bases between them. CDR3 sequence: CASSDRYEQYF. The CDR3 DNA reads as TGTGCCAGCAGTGACAGGTACGAGCAGTACTTC.

The rearrangement uses TRBV30 and TRBJ2-7; 7 nucleotides align to TRBD1. Germline V gene data show CDR1 as GTSNPN and CDR2 as SVGIG (reference sequence). The CDR3 spans 15 residues. Germline trimming cut 3 bases from V and 2 bases from J; bases unmatched to any gene: 10. CDR3 sequence (DNA): TGTGCCTGGAGAGAAGCCGGGACAGTAACCTACGAGCAGTACTTC. Protein product: CAWREAGTVTYEQYF.

J is TRBJ2-1 and V is TRBV6-4; a weak D match, TRBD2 (7 bases). Trimming cost V 0 bases and J 6 bases, with 12 bases left between them. Germline CDR1 and CDR2: MRHNA and SNTAGT. The CDR3 contains 15 residues. The CDR3 loop is CASSDSRGGANEQFF. CDR3 sequence (DNA): TGTGCCAGCAGTGACTCGAGAGGGGGGGCCAATGAGCAGTTCTTC.

The chain joins TRBV4-1 to TRBJ2-5; weak D call: TRBD2 (5 bases). The germline V gene encodes CDR1 MGHRA and CDR2 YSYEKL. The CDR3 covers 14 residues. The ends were cut back, 5 bases at V and 2 bases at J, with 12 bases in the middle. The CDR3 loop reads CASSDGGGQETQYF. The CDR3 DNA sequence: TGCGCCAGCAGCGACGGAGGCGGGCAAGAGACCCAGTACTTC.

The DNA for the CDR3 is TGTGCCACCAGCAGAGATGAATCGGGGTATGGCTACACCTTC. Amino acids: CATSRDESGYGYTF. This rearrangement joins TRBV15 to TRBJ1-2; D is ambiguous. V was clipped by 0 bases and J by 5 bases, with 10 bases between them. Per the germline V gene, CDR1 is LNHNV and CDR2 is YYDKDF (reference sequence). There are 14 residues in the CDR3.

CDR3 residues: CASSRQRTGRYELFF. CDR3 DNA sequence: TGTGCCAGCAGCCGACAGAGAACCGGCCGATATGAGTTGTTTTTT. The chain recombines TRBV28 with TRBJ2-2; possible D gene TRBD1, 5 bases. Trimming removed 6 bases at V and 15 bases at J, with 26 bases between. CDR1 is MDHEN and CDR2 is SYDVKM in the germline V gene. This CDR3 is built from 15 residues. Supplemented by reference TRBV28 and TRBJ2-2, the full variable domain reads DVKVTQSSRYLVKRTGEKVFLECVQDMDHENMFWYRQDPGLGLRLIYFSYDVKMKEKGDIPEGYSVSREKKERFSLILESASTNQTSMYLCASSRQRTGRYELFFGEGSRLTVL.

The rearrangement links TRBV7-2 to TRBJ1-1; weak D call: TRBD1 (5 bases). The CDR3 runs to 15 residues. The V end lost 2 bases, the J end lost 3 bases, and 13 bases lay between the germline ends. The germline CDR1 and CDR2 sequences are SGHTA and FQGNSA. The CDR3 region is CASSLRGGGDTEAFF. The DNA of the CDR3 is TGTGCCAGCAGCTTAAGGGGAGGAGGGGACACTGAAGCTTTCTTT. Looking up the rest from reference TRBV7-2 and TRBJ1-1 gives the full variable domain: GAGVSQSPSNKVTEKGKDVELRCDPISGHTALYWYRQSLGQGLEFLIYFQGNSAPDKSGLPSDRFSAERTGGSVSTLTIQRTQQEDSAVYLCASSLRGGGDTEAFFGQGTRLTVV.

V gene TRBV6-5 combines with J gene TRBJ2-2, with D possibly being TRBD2 (5 bases). Germline V lookup: CDR1 MNHEY, CDR2 SVGAGI. Trimming left V 7 bases short and J 2 bases short, with 14 bases between. The CDR3 contains 15 residues. CDR3 nucleotide sequence: TGTGCCAGCATTCCTCTAGGGAGAAACACCGGGGAGCTGTTTTTT. Its translation is CASIPLGRNTGELFF.